This T cell receptor beta chain was obtained from a study of blood T cell repertoires in COVID-19. Across the study: Spain, Italy and the United States supplied samples that represented acute and convalescent COVID-19. PBMCs, B-cell-depleted T cells, or T cells were the source of the cDNA or gDNA that made up the material.

The CDR3 has 14 residues. V was pared by 0 bases and J by 3 bases, with 7 bases between. Germline V gives CDR1 SGHRS, CDR2 YFSETQ. Original handling: Reference gene primer amplification gave estimated nucleated cell counts. Measured with immunoSEQ multiplex PCR; TCRdb has only the in-frame clones, and not every one. V, J and clone size reflect that table, while D and trimming were determined from the DNA. The sample consists of roughly 100,000 clones, more than 80% of them appearing once. This clonotype was obtained from a woman aged 60-75 years with acute or convalescent COVID-19. Sequenced material: peripheral blood. The genes are TRBV5-1 and TRBJ1-5; weak D call: TRBD1 (5 bases). The CDR3 reads CASSLEGVNQPQHF. The CDR3 DNA is TGCGCCAGCAGCTTGGAAGGGGTCAATCAGCCCCAGCATTTT.